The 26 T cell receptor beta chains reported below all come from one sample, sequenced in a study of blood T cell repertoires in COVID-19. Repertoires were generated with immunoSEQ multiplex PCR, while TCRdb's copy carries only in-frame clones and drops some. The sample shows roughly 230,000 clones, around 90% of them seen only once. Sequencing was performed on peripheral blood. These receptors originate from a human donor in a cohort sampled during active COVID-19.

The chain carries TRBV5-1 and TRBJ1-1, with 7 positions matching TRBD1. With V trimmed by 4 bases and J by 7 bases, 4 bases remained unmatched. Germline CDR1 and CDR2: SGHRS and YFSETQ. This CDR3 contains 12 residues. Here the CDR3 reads CASSPGTDEAFF. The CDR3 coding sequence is TGCGCCAGCAGCCCAGGGACAGATGAAGCTTTCTTT.

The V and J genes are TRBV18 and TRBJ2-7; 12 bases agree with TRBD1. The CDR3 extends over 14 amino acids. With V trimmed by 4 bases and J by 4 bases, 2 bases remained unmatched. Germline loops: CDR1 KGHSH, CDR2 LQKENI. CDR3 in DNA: TGTGCCAGCTCACTGGGACAGGGGGCTTACGAGCAGTACTTC. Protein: CASSLGQGAYEQYF.

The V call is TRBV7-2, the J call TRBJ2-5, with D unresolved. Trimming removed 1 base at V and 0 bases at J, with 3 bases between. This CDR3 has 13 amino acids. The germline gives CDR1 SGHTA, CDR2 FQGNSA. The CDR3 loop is CASSLGHQETQYF. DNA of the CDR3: TGTGCCAGCAGCTTAGGGCACCAAGAGACCCAGTACTTC. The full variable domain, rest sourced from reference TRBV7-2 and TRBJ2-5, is GAGVSQSPSNKVTEKGKDVELRCDPISGHTALYWYRQSLGQGLEFLIYFQGNSAPDKSGLPSDRFSAERTGGSVSTLTIQRTQQEDSAVYLCASSLGHQETQYFGPGTRLLVL.

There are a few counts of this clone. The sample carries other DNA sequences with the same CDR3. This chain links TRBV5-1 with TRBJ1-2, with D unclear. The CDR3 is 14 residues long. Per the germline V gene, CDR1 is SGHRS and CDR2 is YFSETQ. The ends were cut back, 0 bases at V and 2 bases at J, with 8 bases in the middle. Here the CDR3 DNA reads TGCGCCAGCAGCTTGGAGGGAGGGAACTATGGCTACACCTTC. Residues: CASSLEGGNYGYTF.

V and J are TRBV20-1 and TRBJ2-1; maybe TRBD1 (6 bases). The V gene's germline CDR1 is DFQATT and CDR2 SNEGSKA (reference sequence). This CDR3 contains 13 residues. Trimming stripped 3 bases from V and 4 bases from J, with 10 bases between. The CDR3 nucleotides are TGCAGTGCTAGTTCAGGGGATTACAATGAGCAGTTCTTC. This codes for CSASSGDYNEQFF.

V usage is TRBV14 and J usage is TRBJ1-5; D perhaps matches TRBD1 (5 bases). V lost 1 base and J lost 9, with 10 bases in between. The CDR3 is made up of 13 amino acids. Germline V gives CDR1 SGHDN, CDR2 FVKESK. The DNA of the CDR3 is TGTGCCAGCAGCCAAGTGGGCACAGGGCCCCAGCATTTT. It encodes CASSQVGTGPQHF.

CDR3 DNA sequence: TGTGCCAGCAGTTTTTCGTGGGCTAAGGATTATGGCTACACCTTC. Encoded protein: CASSFSWAKDYGYTF. The chain uses TRBV28 and TRBJ1-2; D is unresolved. The V and J ends lost 3 bases and 5 bases respectively, with 16 bases between them. Germline CDR1 and CDR2: MDHEN and SYDVKM. This CDR3 comprises 15 residues.

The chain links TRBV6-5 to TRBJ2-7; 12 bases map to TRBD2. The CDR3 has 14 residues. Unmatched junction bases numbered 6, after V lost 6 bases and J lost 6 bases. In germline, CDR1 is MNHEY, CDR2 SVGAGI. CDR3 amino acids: CASSEPGLAGEQYF. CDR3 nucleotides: TGTGCCAGCAGCGAGCCGGGACTAGCGGGCGAGCAGTACTTC.

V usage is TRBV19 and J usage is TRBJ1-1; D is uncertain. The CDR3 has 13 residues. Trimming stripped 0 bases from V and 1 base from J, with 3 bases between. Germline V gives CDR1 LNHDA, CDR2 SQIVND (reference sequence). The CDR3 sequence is CASSIERNTEAFF. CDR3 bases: TGTGCCAGTAGTATAGAGAGGAACACTGAAGCTTTCTTT.

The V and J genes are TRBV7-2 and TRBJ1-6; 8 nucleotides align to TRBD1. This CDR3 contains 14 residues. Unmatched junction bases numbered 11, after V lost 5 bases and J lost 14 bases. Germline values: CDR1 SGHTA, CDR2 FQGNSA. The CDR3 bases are TGTGCCAGCAGCCTAGGGACAGGCCTTGTGACCCTCCACTTT. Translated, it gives CASSLGTGLVTLHF.

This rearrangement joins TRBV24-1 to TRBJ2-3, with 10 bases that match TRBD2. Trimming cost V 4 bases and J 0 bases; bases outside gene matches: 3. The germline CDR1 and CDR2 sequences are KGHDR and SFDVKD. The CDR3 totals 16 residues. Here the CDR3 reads CATSDSTSGSTDTQYF. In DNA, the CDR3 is TGTGCCACCAGTGACTCGACTAGCGGGAGCACAGATACGCAGTATTTT.

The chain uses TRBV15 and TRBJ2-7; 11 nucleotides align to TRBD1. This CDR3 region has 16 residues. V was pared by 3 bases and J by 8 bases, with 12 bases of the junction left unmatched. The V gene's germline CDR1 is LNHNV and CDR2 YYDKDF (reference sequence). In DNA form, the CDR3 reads TGTGCCACCAGCAGTACCGGAGGACAGGGGGCGATGAAGCAGTACTTC. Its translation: CATSSTGGQGAMKQYF.

The CDR3, as DNA: TGCGCCAGCAGATCACAGGGGGAGCACACTGAAGCTTTCTTT. It codes for CASRSQGEHTEAFF. The chain carries TRBV5-1 and TRBJ1-1; 8 nucleotides agree with TRBD1. V shed 5 bases and J 3 bases; nucleotides not matched to a gene: 6. This CDR3 comprises 14 residues. In germline, CDR1 is SGHRS, CDR2 YFSETQ. Full variable domain (remainder filled in from reference TRBV5-1 and TRBJ1-1): KAGVTQTPRYLIKTRGQQVTLSCSPISGHRSVSWYQQTPGQGLQFLFEYFSETQRNKGNFPGRFSGRQFSNSRSEMNVSTLELGDSALYLCASRSQGEHTEAFFGQGTRLTVV.

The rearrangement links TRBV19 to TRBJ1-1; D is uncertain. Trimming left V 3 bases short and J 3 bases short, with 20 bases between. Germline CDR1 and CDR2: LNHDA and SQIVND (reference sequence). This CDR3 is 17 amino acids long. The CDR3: CASSIQSLRGSHTEAFF. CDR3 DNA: TGTGCCAGTAGTATCCAGTCTTTAAGAGGCAGCCACACTGAAGCTTTCTTT.

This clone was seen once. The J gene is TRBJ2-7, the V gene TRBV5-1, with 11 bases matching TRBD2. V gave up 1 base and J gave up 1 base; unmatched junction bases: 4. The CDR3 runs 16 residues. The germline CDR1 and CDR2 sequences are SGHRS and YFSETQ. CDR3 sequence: CASSLTGTSGSYEQYF. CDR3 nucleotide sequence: TGCGCCAGCAGCTTGACCGGGACTAGCGGTTCCTACGAGCAGTACTTC.

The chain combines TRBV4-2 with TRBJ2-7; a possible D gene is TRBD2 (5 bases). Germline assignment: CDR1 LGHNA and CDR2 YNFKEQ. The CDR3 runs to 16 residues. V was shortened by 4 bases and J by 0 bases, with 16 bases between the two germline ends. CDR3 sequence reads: CASSPARTVSSYEQYF. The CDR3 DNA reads TGTGCCAGCAGCCCAGCCCGGACTGTTAGCTCCTACGAGCAGTACTTC.

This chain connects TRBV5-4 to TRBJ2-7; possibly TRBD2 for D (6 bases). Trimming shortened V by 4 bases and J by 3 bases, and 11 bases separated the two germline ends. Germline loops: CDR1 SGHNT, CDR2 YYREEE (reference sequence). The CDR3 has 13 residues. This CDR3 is CASSPLGGYEQYF. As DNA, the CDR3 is TGTGCCAGCAGCCCACTGGGGGGCTACGAGCAGTACTTC.

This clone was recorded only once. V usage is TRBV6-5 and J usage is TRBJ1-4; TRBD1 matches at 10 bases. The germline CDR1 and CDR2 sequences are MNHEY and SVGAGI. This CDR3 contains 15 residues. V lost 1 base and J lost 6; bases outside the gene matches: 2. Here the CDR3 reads CASSYFGTGDEKLFF. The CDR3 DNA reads TGTGCCAGCAGTTACTTCGGGACAGGGGATGAAAAACTGTTTTTT.

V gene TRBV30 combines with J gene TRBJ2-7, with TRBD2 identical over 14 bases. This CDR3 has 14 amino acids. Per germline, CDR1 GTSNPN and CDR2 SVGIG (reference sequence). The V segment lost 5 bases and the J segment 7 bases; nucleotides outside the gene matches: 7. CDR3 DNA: TGTGCCTGGGCCCCGGGACTAGCGGGGGTAGAGCAGTACTTC. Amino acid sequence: CAWAPGLAGVEQYF.

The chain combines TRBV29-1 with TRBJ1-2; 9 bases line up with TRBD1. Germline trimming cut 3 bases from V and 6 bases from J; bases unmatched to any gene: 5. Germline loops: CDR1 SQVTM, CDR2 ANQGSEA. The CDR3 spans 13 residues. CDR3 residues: CSVDLTGGNGYTF. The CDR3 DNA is TGCAGCGTTGACCTTACAGGGGGCAATGGCTACACCTTC.

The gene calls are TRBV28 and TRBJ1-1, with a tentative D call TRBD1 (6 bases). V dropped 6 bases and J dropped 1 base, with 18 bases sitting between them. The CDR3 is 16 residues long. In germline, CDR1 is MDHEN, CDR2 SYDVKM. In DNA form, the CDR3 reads TGTGCCAGCAGCGCAACCAGGGGCCGCGGGAACACTGAAGCTTTCTTT. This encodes CASSATRGRGNTEAFF.

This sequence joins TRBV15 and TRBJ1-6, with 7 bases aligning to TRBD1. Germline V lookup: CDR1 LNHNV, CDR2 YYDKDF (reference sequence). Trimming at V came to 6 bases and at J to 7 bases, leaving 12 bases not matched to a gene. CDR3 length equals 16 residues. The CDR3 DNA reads TGTGCCACCAGGGCAAGAAAGGGGGCAATGAATTCACCCCTCCACTTT. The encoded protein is CATRARKGAMNSPLHF. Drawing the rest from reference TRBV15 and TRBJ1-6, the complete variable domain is DAMVIQNPRYQVTQFGKPVTLSCSQTLNHNVMYWYQQKSSQAPKLLFHYYDKDFNNEADTPDNFQSRRPNTSFCFLDIRSPGLGDTAMYLCATRARKGAMNSPLHFGNGTRLTVT.

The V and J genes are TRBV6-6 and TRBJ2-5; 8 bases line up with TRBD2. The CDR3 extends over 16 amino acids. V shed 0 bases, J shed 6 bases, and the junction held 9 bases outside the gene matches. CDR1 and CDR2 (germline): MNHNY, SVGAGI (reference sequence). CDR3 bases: TGTGCCAGCAGTTACTCCGACAGCGGGAGTACCCAGACCCAGTACTTC. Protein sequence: CASSYSDSGSTQTQYF.

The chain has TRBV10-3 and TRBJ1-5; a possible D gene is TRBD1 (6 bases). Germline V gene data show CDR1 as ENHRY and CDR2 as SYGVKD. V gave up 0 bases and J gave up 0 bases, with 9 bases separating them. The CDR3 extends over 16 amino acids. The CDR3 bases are TGTGCCATCAGTGAGTCGGACAGTTATAGCAATCAGCCCCAGCATTTT. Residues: CAISESDSYSNQPQHF.

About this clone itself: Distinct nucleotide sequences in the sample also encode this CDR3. Here the CDR3 reads CATSRQGAGEKLFF. CDR3 sequence (DNA): TGTGCCACCAGCAGACAGGGGGCTGGGGAAAAACTGTTTTTT. V usage is TRBV15 and J usage is TRBJ1-4, with 8 nucleotides matching TRBD1. V lost 2 bases and J lost 8; bases outside the gene matches: 4. This CDR3 is built from 14 residues. Germline V gives CDR1 LNHNV, CDR2 YYDKDF (reference sequence).

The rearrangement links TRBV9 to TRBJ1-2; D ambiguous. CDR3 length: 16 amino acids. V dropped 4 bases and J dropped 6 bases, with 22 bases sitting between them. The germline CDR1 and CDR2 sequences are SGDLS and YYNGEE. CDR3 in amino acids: CASSSSGLPLMHGYTF. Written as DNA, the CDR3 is TGTGCCAGCAGCTCCTCAGGACTGCCCCTGATGCATGGCTACACCTTC.